These 24 T cell receptor beta chains came from one sample sequenced in a study of blood T cell repertoires in COVID-19. Only in-frame clones appear in the TCRdb table, and some are missing; sequencing was by immunoSEQ multiplex PCR. This sample has about 180,000 clones; more than 65% occur once, and the top ten carry around 6%. The sequenced material came from PBMCs or T cells enriched from blood (not recorded which). These receptors came from a middle-aged woman with acute COVID-19.

This clone was seen a handful of times. This rearrangement joins TRBV5-6 to TRBJ1-2; 7 bases fit TRBD1. The germline gives CDR1 SGHDT, CDR2 YYEEEE. The CDR3 loop spans 14 amino acids. The V gene end was trimmed by 0 bases and the J gene end by 5 bases; junction bases not matched to a gene: 4. The CDR3 DNA reads TGTGCCAGCAGCTTGGCCTCAGGGGGTTATGGCTACACCTTC. This gives the protein CASSLASGGYGYTF.

The gene calls are TRBV6-1 and TRBJ2-5; 13 bases are a match to TRBD2. V lost 1 base to trimming and J lost 5 bases; unmatched junction nucleotides: 7. The V gene's germline CDR1 is MNHNS and CDR2 SASEGT. This CDR3 region has 17 residues. The CDR3 spells CASSEEWGLAGRETQYF. In DNA form, the CDR3 reads TGTGCCAGCAGTGAAGAGTGGGGACTAGCGGGAAGGGAGACCCAGTACTTC.

The rearrangement links TRBV6-5 to TRBJ1-1; a weak D match, TRBD1 (5 bases). Trimming removed 7 bases at V and 7 bases at J, with 10 bases between. The CDR3 contains 11 residues. Germline CDR1 and CDR2: MNHEY and SVGAGI. CDR3 sequence: CASTWRGEAFF. CDR3 in DNA: TGTGCCAGCACTTGGAGGGGTGAAGCTTTCTTT.

The chain is built from TRBV24-1 and TRBJ1-2; D uncertain. The CDR3 is made up of 14 amino acids. CDR1 is KGHDR, CDR2 SFDVKD, per germline. V shed 1 base and J shed 1 base, with 6 bases lying between them. The CDR3 is CATSDLNSNYGYTF. DNA for the CDR3: TGTGCCACCAGTGATTTAAACAGTAACTATGGCTACACCTTC.

This chain joins TRBV19 and TRBJ2-1; tentatively, D is TRBD2 (6 bases). Germline-derived CDR1 and CDR2 are LNHDA and SQIVND (reference sequence). V lost 7 bases and J 2 bases, leaving 18 bases between the germline ends. This CDR3 is built from 16 residues. The CDR3: CASNRDSNRAYNEQFF. The CDR3 bases are TGTGCCAGTAACCGGGACTCAAACCGAGCCTACAATGAGCAGTTCTTC.

The V call is TRBV5-1, the J call TRBJ2-7; 7 nucleotides agree with TRBD2. The CDR3 is made up of 16 amino acids. CDR1 is SGHRS and CDR2 is YFSETQ in the germline V gene. V was clipped by 0 bases and J by 4 bases; unmatched bases: 10. CDR3 sequence reads: CASSLEGGSPRYEQYF. CDR3 nucleotides: TGCGCCAGCAGCTTGGAGGGCGGGAGCCCTCGGTACGAGCAGTACTTC.

This chain uses TRBV12-3 or TRBV12-4 with TRBJ2-7; TRBD2 might be the D (5 bases). V dropped 4 bases and J dropped 0 bases, with 7 bases sitting between them. The CDR3 runs 13 residues. DNA for the CDR3: TGTGCCAGCAGTTGGAGCGGCTCCTACGAGCAGTACGTC. Amino acid sequence: CASSWSGSYEQYV.

This clone was detected only a few times. V gene TRBV5-1 combines with J gene TRBJ1-2; maybe TRBD1 (5 bases). The germline V and J ends were trimmed by 0 bases and 2 bases, with 14 bases remaining between them. This CDR3 has 16 residues. Germline loops: CDR1 SGHRS, CDR2 YFSETQ. The CDR3 DNA reads TGCGCCAGCAGCTTGGGGACCCTTCAGGGAAACTATGGCTACACCTTC. Residues: CASSLGTLQGNYGYTF.

The genes are TRBV14 and TRBJ1-2, with D maybe TRBD1 (5 bases). Trimming removed 5 bases at V and 8 bases at J, with 12 bases between. The CDR3 contains 12 residues. Per the germline V gene, CDR1 is SGHDN and CDR2 is FVKESK. CDR3 sequence (DNA): TGTGCCAGCAGCGAGCAAGGGGTCGGCTACACCTTC. Translation: CASSEQGVGYTF.

The chain is built from TRBV12-3 or TRBV12-4 and TRBJ2-7, with D possibly TRBD1 on 5 matching bases. The CDR3 consists of 13 residues. The V gene lost 1 base and the J gene lost 9 bases, with 13 bases spanning the gap. The CDR3 here is CASSLVGQGGQYF. The CDR3 bases are TGTGCCAGCAGTTTAGTTGGTCAGGGTGGGCAGTACTTC.

This clone came up once. The CDR3 here is CASSMTGLANEQYV. DNA for the CDR3: TGTGCCAGCAGTATGACGGGACTAGCGAACGAGCAGTACGTC. This chain connects TRBV6-5 to TRBJ2-7; 10 bases are shared with TRBD2. The CDR3 loop spans 14 amino acids. The germline CDR1 and CDR2 sequences are MNHEY and SVGAGI. Unmatched junction bases numbered 6, after V lost 5 bases and J lost 5 bases.

This chain links TRBV4-1 with TRBJ1-2; possibly TRBD1 for D (6 bases). The CDR3 spans 18 residues. V lost 1 base to trimming and J lost 0 bases, with 18 bases between them. CDR1 is MGHRA, CDR2 YSYEKL, per germline. This CDR3 reads CASSQVAGRGWANYGYTF. The CDR3 region has the DNA TGCGCCAGCAGCCAAGTTGCGGGCAGGGGTTGGGCTAACTATGGCTACACCTTC.

The rearrangement uses TRBV28 and TRBJ1-2; D unresolved. V was clipped by 6 bases and J by 4 bases, with 12 bases between them. Germline V gene lookup returns CDR1 MDHEN and CDR2 SYDVKM. The CDR3 consists of 13 residues. This CDR3 reads CASSATGSYGYTF. Here the CDR3 DNA reads TGTGCCAGCAGCGCCACGGGGAGCTATGGCTACACCTTC.

The V gene is TRBV6-5, the J gene TRBJ1-3; 7 nucleotides match TRBD1. The CDR3 covers 15 residues. J gave up 2 bases and V 6 bases, and 7 bases lay outside the gene matches. Per the germline V gene, CDR1 is MNHEY and CDR2 is SVGAGI. This chain's CDR3 is CASSLQGFAGNTIYF. The CDR3 DNA reads as TGTGCCAGCAGCTTACAGGGGTTTGCTGGAAACACCATATATTTT.

This clone came up once. The chain combines TRBV30 with TRBJ2-1, with D hard to call. The CDR3 consists of 12 residues. CDR1 GTSNPN and CDR2 SVGIG come from the germline V gene (reference sequence). V was trimmed by 3 bases and J by 5 bases, leaving 8 bases between them. This CDR3 is CAWSPGNNEQFF. The CDR3 DNA follows: TGTGCCTGGAGCCCCGGTAACAATGAGCAGTTCTTC.

The V and J genes are TRBV25-1 and TRBJ2-3; no firm D call. The CDR3 is 15 residues long. The V end lost 3 bases, the J end lost 4 bases, and 14 bases lay between the germline ends. In germline, CDR1 is MGHDK, CDR2 SYGVNS. In nucleotides, the CDR3 is TGTGCCAGCAGTGATCCAAGCGAGACCCCAGATACGCAGTATTTT. Its protein is CASSDPSETPDTQYF.

The sample holds a few counts of this clone. The chain joins TRBV6-5 to TRBJ1-5, with 9 bases identical to TRBD1. This CDR3 has 15 residues. Germline CDR1 reads MNHEY; CDR2 reads SVGAGI. The ends lost 6 bases at V and 5 bases at J; junction bases unmatched: 8. CDR3 sequence reads: CASSVGTGPYQPQHF. The DNA for the CDR3 is TGTGCCAGCAGCGTCGGGACAGGGCCTTATCAGCCCCAGCATTTT.

V usage is TRBV9 and J usage is TRBJ2-2; 7 bases map to TRBD1. Trimming cost V 4 bases and J 3 bases; bases outside gene matches: 9. This CDR3 has 16 residues. Germline V gene lookup returns CDR1 SGDLS and CDR2 YYNGEE. The CDR3 nucleotides are TGTGCCAGCAGCCGACAGCCCGGGACAGACACCGGGGAGCTGTTTTTT. It yields the protein CASSRQPGTDTGELFF. Together with reference TRBV9 and TRBJ2-2, the CDR3 gives the full variable domain: DSGVTQTPKHLITATGQRVTLRCSPRSGDLSVYWYQQSLDQGLQFLIQYYNGEERAKGNILERFSAQQFPDLHSELNLSSLELGDSALYFCASSRQPGTDTGELFFGEGSRLTVL.

The chain recombines TRBV28 with TRBJ2-1; D might be TRBD2 (6 bases). The length of the CDR3 is 14 residues. The germline V gene has CDR1 MDHEN and CDR2 SYDVKM. Deletions cut 3 bases from V and 5 bases from J, with 11 bases between. CDR3 sequence reads: CASSLAGLNNEQFF. As DNA, the CDR3 is TGTGCCAGCAGTTTGGCGGGGCTGAACAATGAGCAGTTCTTC.

The V and J genes are TRBV11-2 and TRBJ2-1; D might be TRBD1 (6 bases). V was cut by 5 bases and J by 13 bases, with 12 bases left in between. In germline, CDR1 is SGHAT, CDR2 FQNNGV. The CDR3 totals 11 residues. The chain's CDR3 is CASSRTVFQFF. The CDR3 DNA sequence: TGTGCCAGCAGCCGGACAGTTTTCCAGTTCTTC.

CDR3 protein: CASRGQGYGYTF. In nucleotides, the CDR3 is TGCGCCAGCAGGGGACAGGGCTATGGCTACACCTTC. This chain links TRBV5-1 with TRBJ1-2; 9 bases are shared with TRBD1. CDR1 and CDR2 from the germline V gene are SGHRS and YFSETQ. The CDR3 runs 12 residues. The junction had 0 bases not matched to a gene; V was cut back by 5 bases and J by 4 bases. Variable domain in full (rest from reference TRBV5-1 and TRBJ1-2): KAGVTQTPRYLIKTRGQQVTLSCSPISGHRSVSWYQQTPGQGLQFLFEYFSETQRNKGNFPGRFSGRQFSNSRSEMNVSTLELGDSALYLCASRGQGYGYTFGSGTRLTVV.

This clone rates as medium-sized. This chain joins TRBV6-5 and TRBJ2-3; weak D call: TRBD1 (6 bases). V was clipped by 5 bases and J by 6 bases, with 6 bases between them. Germline V gives CDR1 MNHEY, CDR2 SVGAGI. This CDR3 spans 11 amino acids. CDR3 loop: CASSQGDTQYF. In DNA, the CDR3 is TGTGCCAGCAGTCAGGGGGATACGCAGTATTTT.

V is TRBV4-2 and J is TRBJ2-2; 12 bases line up with TRBD2. The ends lost 4 bases at V and 0 bases at J; junction bases unmatched: 6. CDR3 size: 18 residues. From germline, CDR1 is LGHNA and CDR2 YNFKEQ. The CDR3 nucleotides are TGTGCCAGCAGCCTGCGGACTAGCGGGATGTCGAACACCGGGGAGCTGTTTTTT. This translates into CASSLRTSGMSNTGELFF.

For the CDR3, the DNA is TGTGCCAGCAGCTATTCGGGACAGGGTTCTGGAAACACCATATATTTT. It translates to CASSYSGQGSGNTIYF. The chain is built from TRBV7-6 and TRBJ1-3, with 9 bases identical to TRBD1. Losses at the gene ends were 4 bases for V and 1 base for J; bases not matched to a gene: 5. Germline V gives CDR1 SGHVS, CDR2 FNYEAQ. The CDR3 has 16 residues.